This TCR beta chain was retrieved from a study of T cell repertoires in cytomegalovirus infection. The ends were cut back, 6 bases at V and 9 bases at J, with 18 bases in the middle. The CDR3 loop spans 14 amino acids. This clonotype was observed at least ten times. TCRdb re-derived calls from the reads in MiXCR, one entry per CDR3 protein. This table has around 350,000 distinct CDR3 sequences, about a sixth appearing once. The chain employs TRBV12-3 or TRBV12-4 and TRBJ1-5; possible D gene TRBD1, 5 bases. This clonotype was sampled from a human donor in good health (CMV status not recorded). Some clones in this sample may be carry-over from other donors' samples. The sample was PBMCs. The CDR3 is CASSRDGAALPQHF. DNA for the CDR3: TGTGCCAGCAGCCGGGACGGGGCTGCCTTGCCCCAGCATTTT.